These 4 T cell receptor beta chains came from one sample sequenced in a study of T cells expressing NK-cell markers. Using the 5' RACE reads, TCRdb records one entry per CDR3 protein without DNA. The sample data list about 540,000 distinct CDR3 sequences. Sequencing was done on a sample of blood T cells: a sorted CD56 or NKG2C T cell subset, CD4+ or CD8+ T cells, or bulk PBMC T cells (not recorded which). Receptor source: a man aged 18 to 29 in good health.

V gene TRBV6-5 combines with J gene TRBJ2-7; TCRdb gives TRBD2 as the D gene, but with no DNA this cannot be confirmed. Germline V gene sequence: CDR1 MNHEY, CDR2 SVGAGI. The CDR3 runs to 14 residues. CDR3 sequence: CASSYRPLSYEQYF.

The rearrangement uses TRBV5-1 and TRBJ2-2; the TCRdb D gene call, TRBD1, has no DNA to confirm it. This CDR3 contains 14 residues. The V gene's germline CDR1 is SGHRS and CDR2 YFSETQ. CDR3 residues: CASSYGVSGGELFF.

The chain joins TRBV7-3 to TRBJ2-7; the TCRdb D gene call, TRBD2, has no DNA to confirm it. This CDR3 has 16 residues. Germline CDR1 and CDR2: SGHTA and FQGTGA. This CDR3 is CASRFKGTEGSYEQYF.

The chain joins TRBV27 to TRBJ2-7; no DNA is available, so the TRBD2 call from TCRdb remains unchecked. This CDR3 region has 15 residues. Germline V gives CDR1 MNHEY, CDR2 SMNVEV (reference sequence). CDR3 amino acids: CASSPRPIGGHEQYF.